The 6 T cell receptor beta chains below all came from one sample that was sequenced in a study of graft-versus-host responses after intestinal transplantation. Here immunoSEQ multiplex PCR was the method, and the copy in TCRdb shows in-frame clones only, minus some. The top ten hold under 6% of the sample, which has about 9,700 clones, approximately 31% seen once. The sample consisted of alloreactive CD4+ T cells from a mixed lymphocyte reaction culture, taken before transplantation. The subset was: CFSE-low proliferating T cells sorted from roughly six-day pre-transplant mixed lymphocyte reaction (GvH or HvG direction). The receptors come from a human patient who was an organ donor for intestinal transplantation.

The table lists this clone with a few counts. The chain couples TRBV20-1 to TRBJ2-5; D not certain. The CDR3 covers 11 residues. From germline, CDR1 is DFQATT and CDR2 SNEGSKA (reference sequence). The V and J ends lost 1 base and 4 bases respectively, with 4 bases between them. This chain's CDR3 is CSARGGETQYF. CDR3 nucleotides: TGCAGTGCTAGAGGGGGAGAGACCCAGTACTTC.

This clone was seen more than once but under ten times. The V gene is TRBV11-2, the J gene TRBJ2-3, with 9 bases fitting TRBD2. This CDR3 region has 15 residues. Germline lookup yields CDR1 SGHAT and CDR2 FQNNGV. J lost 3 bases, V lost 3 bases, and 4 bases had no gene match. The CDR3, as DNA: TGTGCCAGCAGCTTCGGCGGGGGGGCTACAGATACGCAGTATTTT. Amino acids: CASSFGGGATDTQYF.

This chain joins TRBV19 and TRBJ2-7; possibly TRBD1 for D (5 bases). Trimming removed 5 bases at V and 3 bases at J, with 8 bases between. Per germline, CDR1 LNHDA and CDR2 SQIVND (reference sequence). The CDR3 is 12 amino acids. The CDR3: CASSEQGYEQYF. The DNA of the CDR3 is TGTGCCAGTAGTGAGCAGGGCTACGAGCAGTACTTC.

In this sample, this clone turned up a few times. A much larger clone sits a single nucleotide away, making a read error possible. The chain uses TRBV11-3 and TRBJ2-7, with D tentatively TRBD2 (6 bases). The germline V gene has CDR1 SGHNT and CDR2 YENEEA. Trimming took 3 bases from V and 3 from J, leaving 6 bases between them. This CDR3 has 12 amino acids. The CDR3 spells CASSFGGYEQYF. For the CDR3, the DNA is TGTGCCAGCAGCTTCGGGGGCTACGAGCAGTACTTC.

The chain couples TRBV9 to TRBJ1-1, with D possibly matching TRBD1 (6 bases). Germline assignment: CDR1 SGDLS and CDR2 YYNGEE. V lost 0 bases and J 10 bases, leaving 19 bases between the germline ends. CDR3 length equals 15 residues. The CDR3 reads CASSVGTAPLEVAFF. In nucleotides, the CDR3 is TGTGCCAGCAGCGTAGGGACAGCCCCCTTAGAGGTAGCTTTCTTT.

This clone is labeled large. The gene calls are TRBV9 and TRBJ2-2, with D unresolved. The length of the CDR3 is 11 residues. Deletions cut 4 bases from V and 4 bases from J, with 2 bases between. The germline CDR1 and CDR2 sequences are SGDLS and YYNGEE. DNA of the CDR3: TGTGCCAGCAGCTTCACCGGGGAGCTGTTTTTT. This sequence encodes CASSFTGELFF.